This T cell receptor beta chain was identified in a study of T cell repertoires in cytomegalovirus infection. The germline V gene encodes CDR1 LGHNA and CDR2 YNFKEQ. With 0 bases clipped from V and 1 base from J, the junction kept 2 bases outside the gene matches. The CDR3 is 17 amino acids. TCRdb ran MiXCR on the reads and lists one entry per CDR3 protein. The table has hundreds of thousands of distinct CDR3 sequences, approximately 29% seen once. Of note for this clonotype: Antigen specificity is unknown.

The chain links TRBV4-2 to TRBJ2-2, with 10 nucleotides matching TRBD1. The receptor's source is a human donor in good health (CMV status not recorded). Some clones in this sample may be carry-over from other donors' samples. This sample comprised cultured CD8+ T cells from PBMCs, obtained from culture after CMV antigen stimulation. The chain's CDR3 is CASSQDRDRGNTGELFF. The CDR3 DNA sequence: TGTGCCAGCAGCCAAGATAGGGACAGGGGGAACACCGGGGAGCTGTTTTTT.